One TCR beta chain is described in this entry. Its target is unknown. These data are taken from a study of Graves' ophthalmopathy and Graves' hyperthyroidism. Study-wide results and limits: Built on 13 signatures, a model told ophthalmopathy apart from stable hyperthyroidism with around 90% sensitivity and around 80% specificity.

CDR3 regions of TCR beta were amplified from RNA transcripts. RT-PCR in the first round used HTBI primers; a second-round multiplex PCR followed. TCRdb called the multiplex PCR reads again in MiXCR, with one record for every CDR3 protein. This repertoire shows over 150,000 distinct CDR3 sequences, 30% to 45% found once; its top ten account for 5.8%. This CDR3 comprises 15 residues. Germline CDR1 reads MNHEY; CDR2 reads SVGAGI. V lost 2 bases and J 4 bases, leaving 14 bases between the germline ends. Ophthalmopathic donors had moderate-to-severe activity, CAS ≥3 and NOSPECS ≥4, with disease that had lasted under 3 months.

The chain uses TRBV6-5 and TRBJ1-2, with D hard to call. The source material was peripheral blood. The clonotype comes from a woman in her thirties or forties with Graves' ophthalmopathy. CDR3 loop: CASSYGQVQFYGYTF. The CDR3 DNA is TGTGCCAGCAGTTACGGGCAGGTCCAATTCTATGGCTACACCTTC.